Listed here are 20 T cell receptor beta chains from one sample, sequenced in a study of control samples from healthy donors and cancer patients (dated by TCRdb to 2018 to 2021). Library preparation employed the immunoSEQ multiplex PCR assay. As stored in TCRdb, this immuneACCESS dataset retains in-frame rearrangements with V and J assigned. A fraction of the clones does not appear; measured against another copy, unresolved V genes explain less than half of the discrepancy, and the remainder lacks a known reason. Within this sample are about 140,000 clones, with approximately 92% of them counted one time only. About 10% of the sample comes from the top ten. The sequenced material came from blood. These receptors came from a man aged 30 to 39 in good health.

This clone occurred once. V usage is TRBV19 and J usage is TRBJ1-5, with TRBD1 matching over 8 bases. The CDR3 is 16 residues long. Germline CDR1 LNHDA, CDR2 SQIVND (reference sequence). Trimming at V came to 3 bases and at J to 1 base, leaving 5 bases not matched to a gene. The CDR3 sequence: CASSIQGAISNQPQHF. The CDR3 nucleotides are TGTGCCAGTAGTATCCAGGGGGCGATAAGCAATCAGCCCCAGCATTTT.

V is TRBV30 and J is TRBJ2-3; 7 bases fit TRBD2. The ends lost 4 bases at V and 0 bases at J; junction bases unmatched: 1. The CDR3 totals 13 residues. CDR1 and CDR2 (germline): GTSNPN, SVGIG (reference sequence). The chain's CDR3 is CAWKTSSTDTQYF. The CDR3 DNA reads TGTGCCTGGAAGACTAGCAGCACAGATACGCAGTATTTT.

This chain links TRBV28 with TRBJ1-5; D unclear. Germline lookup yields CDR1 MDHEN and CDR2 SYDVKM. Between the trimmed V and J ends, which lost 1 base and 4 bases, there was a span of 5 bases. This CDR3 has 13 residues. The CDR3 loop is CASSLSRNQPQHF. The CDR3 DNA reads TGTGCCAGCAGTTTATCGAGAAATCAGCCCCAGCATTTT.

This clone has just a few counts. The chain links TRBV11-2 to TRBJ1-5, with D unresolved. The CDR3 has 16 amino acids. The germline CDR1 and CDR2 sequences are SGHAT and FQNNGV. With 3 bases removed from V and 4 bases from J, the gap between germline ends came to 16 bases. The CDR3 protein is CASSLGSVGLNQPQHF. The CDR3, as DNA: TGTGCCAGCAGCTTGGGGTCGGTCGGGCTTAATCAGCCCCAGCATTTT.

The chain couples TRBV19 to TRBJ1-5; TRBD1 matches 7 bases. This CDR3 region has 15 residues. Germline CDR1 reads LNHDA; CDR2 reads SQIVND (reference sequence). With 3 bases clipped from V and 4 bases from J, the junction kept 6 bases outside the gene matches. The chain's CDR3 is CASSMLGGGNQPQHF. The DNA for the CDR3 is TGTGCCAGTAGTATGTTAGGGGGCGGAAATCAGCCCCAGCATTTT.

The chain links TRBV7-9 to TRBJ2-2, with 8 bases lining up with TRBD2. The CDR3 spans 17 residues. CDR1 SEHNR and CDR2 FQNEAQ come from the germline V gene (reference sequence). V dropped 7 bases and J dropped 2; count of bases not matched to a gene: 12. The CDR3, as DNA: TGTGCCAGCACCCTGGAACTAACTAGCGGCAACACCGGGGAGCTGTTTTTT. This gives the protein CASTLELTSGNTGELFF.

This clone occurred a few times. The CDR3 coding sequence is TGTGCCAGTAGAACTACCGGGACGAGGAGAAATTCACCCCTCCACTTT. Translated, it gives CASRTTGTRRNSPLHF. The gene calls are TRBV19 and TRBJ1-6; TRBD1 might be the D (5 bases). The germline gives CDR1 LNHDA, CDR2 SQIVND (reference sequence). Trimming shortened V by 6 bases and J by 7 bases, and 19 bases separated the two germline ends. The length of the CDR3 is 16 residues.

This chain uses TRBV6-5 with TRBJ1-5, with D unclear. Trimming took off 8 bases at V and 4 bases at J, with 9 bases between the two ends. The germline V gene has CDR1 MNHEY and CDR2 SVGAGI. This CDR3 contains 12 residues. CDR3 nucleotide sequence: TGTGCCAGCCTTGGGAATAATCAGCCCCAGCATTTT. This codes for CASLGNNQPQHF.

The chain links TRBV19 to TRBJ2-5, with 10 bases that match TRBD2. Germline V CDR1 and CDR2: LNHDA, SQIVND (reference sequence). The junction had 0 bases not matched to a gene; V was cut back by 3 bases and J by 5 bases. The CDR3 covers 13 residues. Here the CDR3 DNA reads TGTGCCAGTAGTATTAGCGGGAGGGAGACCCAGTACTTC. Translation gives CASSISGRETQYF.

This chain links TRBV14 with TRBJ1-1; D might be TRBD1 (6 bases). The germline gives CDR1 SGHDN, CDR2 FVKESK. Trimming pared 3 bases from V and 6 bases from J, leaving 14 bases between. The CDR3 totals 14 residues. In DNA form, the CDR3 reads TGTGCCAGCAGCCACGGGGGGGCGTCGGCTGAAGCTTTCTTT. Its translation is CASSHGGASAEAFF.

The chain uses TRBV11-3 and TRBJ2-3, with 9 bases that match TRBD2. Germline CDR1 and CDR2: SGHNT and YENEEA. With V trimmed by 1 base and J by 7 bases, 9 bases remained unmatched. The CDR3 loop spans 16 amino acids. The CDR3 region is CASSLVLAGGRNTQYF. The CDR3 DNA reads as TGTGCCAGCAGCTTAGTATTGGCGGGAGGGAGAAATACGCAGTATTTT.

This chain uses TRBV4-3 with TRBJ1-3; D is unresolved. This CDR3 is 16 amino acids long. Trimming cost V 0 bases and J 0 bases, with 9 bases left between them. Germline values: CDR1 LGHNA, CDR2 YSLEER. The CDR3 region has the DNA TGCGCCAGCAGCCAAGAAGGTGGAGGCTCTGGAAACACCATATATTTT. The encoded protein is CASSQEGGGSGNTIYF.

This chain links TRBV18 with TRBJ1-1; 9 bases map to TRBD1. The J segment lost 8 bases and the V segment lost 6 bases, leaving 7 bases of the junction unmatched. CDR3 length equals 13 residues. Germline V gives CDR1 KGHSH, CDR2 LQKENI. The CDR3 region has the DNA TGTGCCAGCTCCCCCGGGACAGGGAGGGAAGCTTTCTTT. Its protein product is CASSPGTGREAFF.

The rearrangement links TRBV9 to TRBJ2-3; the D gene is possibly TRBD2 (5 bases). Germline V gene sequence: CDR1 SGDLS, CDR2 YYNGEE. This CDR3 region has 14 residues. V gave up 2 bases and J gave up 2 bases, with 9 bases separating them. CDR3 protein: CASSVGDFTDTQYF. The CDR3 DNA is TGTGCCAGCAGCGTCGGGGATTTCACAGATACGCAGTATTTT.

The chain employs TRBV19 and TRBJ1-3; D is unclear. CDR3 length equals 15 residues. Germline V gives CDR1 LNHDA, CDR2 SQIVND (reference sequence). Trimming removed 5 bases at V and 0 bases at J, with 11 bases between. The DNA for the CDR3 is TGTGCCAGTAGTTCATACACGAACTCTGGAAACACCATATATTTT. Its protein product is CASSSYTNSGNTIYF.

The chain couples TRBV28 to TRBJ1-4, with D hard to call. The V end was cut by 3 bases, the J end by 1 base, with 6 bases between. From germline, CDR1 is MDHEN and CDR2 SYDVKM. The length of the CDR3 is 14 residues. The CDR3 region has the DNA TGTGCCAGCAGTTTGGGGATAACTAATGAAAAACTGTTTTTT. Protein: CASSLGITNEKLFF.

The V call is TRBV3-1 (or the pseudogene TRBV3-2), the J call TRBJ2-7, with D perhaps TRBD1 (5 bases). V dropped 4 bases and J dropped 0 bases, with 10 bases sitting between them. The germline gives CDR1 LGHDT, CDR2 YNNKEL (reference sequence). The CDR3 is 14 residues long. The CDR3 bases are TGTGCCAGCAGCCTGACAGTCGGCTCCTACGAGCAGTACTTC. Its translation: CASSLTVGSYEQYF.

The chain joins TRBV11-2 to TRBJ1-3; possibly TRBD1 for D (5 bases). From germline, CDR1 is SGHAT and CDR2 FQNNGV. CDR3 length: 15 residues. V lost 2 bases and J lost 2, with 10 bases in between. The CDR3: CASSLLIGAGNTIYF. The CDR3 nucleotides read TGTGCCAGCAGCTTACTCATAGGGGCTGGAAACACCATATATTTT.

This sequence joins TRBV10-3 and TRBJ1-3, with 8 bases lining up with TRBD1. The trim removed 3 bases at V and 3 bases at J, leaving 4 bases unmatched. The CDR3 totals 15 residues. CDR1 and CDR2 from the germline V gene are ENHRY and SYGVKD. CDR3 sequence: CAISERTGYGNTIYF. The DNA for the CDR3 is TGTGCCATCAGTGAACGGACAGGGTATGGAAACACCATATATTTT.

The rearrangement uses TRBV6-2 or TRBV6-3 and TRBJ2-5, with D maybe TRBD1 (6 bases). The V and J ends lost 3 bases and 2 bases respectively, with 10 bases between them. Germline lookup yields CDR1 MNHEY and CDR2 SVGEGT. This CDR3 has 14 residues. The CDR3 protein is CASSYPDRQETQYF. CDR3 sequence (DNA): TGTGCCAGCAGTTATCCGGACAGACAAGAGACCCAGTACTTC.